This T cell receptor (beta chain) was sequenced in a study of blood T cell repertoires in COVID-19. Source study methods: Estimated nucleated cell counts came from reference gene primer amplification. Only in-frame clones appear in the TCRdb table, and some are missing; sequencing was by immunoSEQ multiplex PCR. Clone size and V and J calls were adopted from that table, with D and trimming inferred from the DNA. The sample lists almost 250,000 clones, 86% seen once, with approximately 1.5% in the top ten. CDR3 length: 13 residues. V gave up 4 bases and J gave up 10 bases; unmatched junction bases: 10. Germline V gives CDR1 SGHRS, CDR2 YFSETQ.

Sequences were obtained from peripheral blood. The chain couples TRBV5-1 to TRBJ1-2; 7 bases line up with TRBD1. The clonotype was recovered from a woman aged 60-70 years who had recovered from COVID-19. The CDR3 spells CASSPGQDRPYTF. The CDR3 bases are TGCGCCAGCAGCCCAGGACAGGATCGGCCCTACACCTTC.